The present T cell receptor (beta chain) was sequenced within a study of blood T cells in healthy people across ages. Across the study: Capturing about one barcoded beta molecule per two T cells was achieved by template switching.

With a J-beta primer mix and a sample-barcoded 5' primer, a second PCR ran about 6 to 11 cycles. TCRdb fed the 5' RACE reads into MiXCR, producing one record per CDR3 protein. The sample has about 1.8 million distinct CDR3 sequences; 49% are singletons. CDR3 length: 15 residues. Trimming cost V 1 base and J 11 bases; bases outside gene matches: 10. Germline V lookup: CDR1 MDHEN, CDR2 SYDVKM. Sequencing was carried out using blood. The V gene is TRBV28, the J gene TRBJ2-5, with 10 bases that match TRBD1. The source is a woman between 40 and 55 years old in good health. The CDR3 sequence is CASSLLGDRGCEQYF. DNA of the CDR3: TGTGCCAGCAGTTTATTGGGGGACAGGGGTTGTGAGCAGTACTTC.